Shown below are 22 T cell receptor beta chains from a single sample sequenced in a study of blood T cell repertoires in COVID-19. Produced via immunoSEQ multiplex PCR; TCRdb's table is partial and in-frame only. The table lists some 190,000 clones, roughly 89% of them singletons. The sample taken for sequencing was PBMCs or T cells enriched from blood (not recorded which). These receptors came from a woman aged 25 to 39 who had been exposed to COVID-19.

This sequence joins TRBV9 and TRBJ2-1; perhaps TRBD2 as D (6 bases). Germline V gene sequence: CDR1 SGDLS, CDR2 YYNGEE. The CDR3 totals 13 residues. Trimming stripped 7 bases from V and 1 base from J, with 9 bases between. The CDR3 loop reads CASGTLSYNEQFF. The CDR3, as DNA: TGTGCCAGCGGGACTCTTTCCTACAATGAGCAGTTCTTC.

This clone was seen once. This chain connects TRBV18 to TRBJ1-3; D possibly corresponds to TRBD1 (6 bases). The length of the CDR3 is 15 residues. Trimming cost V 0 bases and J 5 bases, with 11 bases left between them. Looked up from germline, CDR1 is KGHSH and CDR2 is LQKENI. The CDR3 loop reads CASSPPNRARNTIYF. CDR3 bases: TGTGCCAGCTCACCACCCAACAGGGCGAGAAACACCATATATTTT.

The chain joins TRBV29-1 to TRBJ1-1; a weak D match, TRBD1 (6 bases). The ends were cut back, 7 bases at V and 6 bases at J, with 18 bases in the middle. Germline CDR1 reads SQVTM; CDR2 reads ANQGSEA. CDR3 length: 13 amino acids. The CDR3, as DNA: TGCAGCGAGCAAACTCGGGGGGCGGCTGAAGCTTTCTTT. This encodes CSEQTRGAAEAFF.

This chain connects TRBV5-5 to TRBJ1-1; weak D call: TRBD1 (5 bases). V lost 1 base to trimming and J lost 2 bases, with 12 bases between them. The CDR3 is made up of 15 amino acids. CDR1 is SGHKS, CDR2 YYEKEE, per germline (reference sequence). The CDR3 DNA reads TGTGCCAGCAGCTTGCACCAGGGCGTTAACACTGAAGCTTTCTTT. It translates to CASSLHQGVNTEAFF.

The J gene is TRBJ2-7, the V gene TRBV4-1; 8 nucleotides match TRBD1. The CDR3 has 14 amino acids. Germline CDR1 reads MGHRA; CDR2 reads YSYEKL. V lost 7 bases to trimming and J lost 3 bases; unmatched junction nucleotides: 8. DNA for the CDR3: TGCGCCAGCACCCCAGGACAGGGCTACTACGAGCAGTACTTC. Translated, it gives CASTPGQGYYEQYF.

V is TRBV4-1 and J is TRBJ1-1; 11 bases fit TRBD1. Germline-derived CDR1 and CDR2 are MGHRA and YSYEKL. This CDR3 contains 11 residues. V was pared by 8 bases and J by 10 bases, with 3 bases of the junction left unmatched. The CDR3 sequence: CASGQGARAFF. DNA of the CDR3: TGCGCCAGCGGACAGGGGGCCCGAGCTTTCTTT.

V and J are TRBV7-6 and TRBJ2-3; 8 nucleotides line up with TRBD2. V shed 2 bases and J 0 bases; nucleotides not matched to a gene: 7. Germline V gene data show CDR1 as SGHVS and CDR2 as FNYEAQ. This CDR3 is built from 17 residues. This chain's CDR3 is CASSLSGGPPSTDTQYF. The CDR3 coding sequence is TGTGCCAGCAGCTTAAGCGGGGGACCCCCTAGCACAGATACGCAGTATTTT.

The sample holds one count of this clone. The rearrangement links TRBV27 to TRBJ2-3; the D gene is possibly TRBD1 (6 bases). The ends were cut back, 5 bases at V and 6 bases at J, with 9 bases in the middle. Per germline, CDR1 MNHEY and CDR2 SMNVEV (reference sequence). This CDR3 region has 12 residues. Written as DNA, the CDR3 is TGTGCCAGCAGTCTACAGGGCGATACGCAGTATTTT. Encoded protein: CASSLQGDTQYF.

The rearrangement uses TRBV27 and TRBJ2-7; TRBD2 might be the D (5 bases). Trimming took 5 bases from V and 4 from J, leaving 18 bases between them. CDR3 length: 15 residues. Looked up from germline, CDR1 is MNHEY and CDR2 is SMNVEV (reference sequence). CDR3 DNA sequence: TGTGCCAGCAGTCTCACCGCCGGGATCGGATACGAGCAGTACTTC. Protein sequence: CASSLTAGIGYEQYF.

This chain joins TRBV6-5 and TRBJ1-2; no clear D. V lost 4 bases, J lost 4 bases, and 10 bases lay in between. Germline V CDR1 and CDR2: MNHEY, SVGAGI. There are 13 residues in the CDR3. CDR3 loop: CASSSGRTYGYTF. CDR3 bases: TGTGCCAGCAGTTCGGGAAGAACCTATGGCTACACCTTC.

The chain combines TRBV5-1 with TRBJ1-1; TRBD1 is a possible D gene (6 bases). The CDR3 runs to 13 residues. V was cut by 9 bases and J by 1 base, with 13 bases left in between. Germline CDR1 reads SGHRS; CDR2 reads YFSETQ. The CDR3 loop is CATRGGGNTEAFF. The CDR3 coding sequence is TGCGCCACCAGGGGCGGGGGGAACACTGAAGCTTTCTTT.

V and J are TRBV30 and TRBJ2-2, with no clear D. From germline, CDR1 is GTSNPN and CDR2 SVGIG (reference sequence). This CDR3 region has 13 residues. Trimming took off 0 bases at V and 2 bases at J, with 4 bases between the two ends. The CDR3 loop reads CAWSVVNTGELFF. The CDR3 nucleotides are TGTGCCTGGAGTGTTGTAAACACCGGGGAGCTGTTTTTT.

V usage is TRBV19 and J usage is TRBJ2-1; perhaps TRBD2 as D (6 bases). Between the trimmed V and J ends, which lost 3 bases and 0 bases, there was a span of 15 bases. The CDR3 contains 17 residues. CDR1 is LNHDA, CDR2 SQIVND, per germline (reference sequence). Here the CDR3 reads CASSMLAARISYNEQFF. The DNA for the CDR3 is TGTGCCAGTAGTATGTTAGCGGCAAGAATCTCCTACAATGAGCAGTTCTTC.

CDR3 in DNA: TGTGCCTGGAGTAGCCCTAGCACAGATACGCAGTATTTT. Its protein product is CAWSSPSTDTQYF. The chain has TRBV30 and TRBJ2-3, with D unclear. The CDR3 loop spans 13 amino acids. Germline V gene data show CDR1 as GTSNPN and CDR2 as SVGIG (reference sequence). V was clipped by 2 bases and J by 0 bases, with 6 bases between them.

The chain uses TRBV6-4 and TRBJ2-1; D gene ambiguous. V was shortened by 3 bases and J by 9 bases, with 15 bases between the two germline ends. The CDR3 loop spans 14 amino acids. Germline CDR1 reads MRHNA; CDR2 reads SNTAGT. The CDR3 nucleotides read TGTGCCAGCAGTGAAGAGCCTACGCCGGGTGAGCAGTTCTTC. Translated: CASSEEPTPGEQFF.

The chain has TRBV25-1 and TRBJ2-5; D is uncertain. The germline gives CDR1 MGHDK, CDR2 SYGVNS. Trimming removed 6 bases at V and 0 bases at J, with 11 bases between. This CDR3 comprises 14 residues. For the CDR3, the DNA is TGTGCCAGCAGCCAAGGAGCGTACCAAGAGACCCAGTACTTC. This sequence encodes CASSQGAYQETQYF.

The chain joins TRBV10-3 to TRBJ1-1, with D perhaps matching TRBD1 (5 bases). V was pared by 6 bases and J by 2 bases, with 7 bases between. The CDR3 contains 12 residues. Germline V gives CDR1 ENHRY, CDR2 SYGVKD. CDR3 sequence reads: CAIRQGNTEAFF. DNA for the CDR3: TGTGCCATCAGGCAGGGAAACACTGAAGCTTTCTTT.

V usage is TRBV18 and J usage is TRBJ2-7; a possible D gene is TRBD1 (5 bases). Trimming pared 4 bases from V and 6 bases from J, leaving 16 bases between. This CDR3 has 14 residues. In germline, CDR1 is KGHSH, CDR2 LQKENI. The CDR3 protein is CASSLAGIAAEQYF. The CDR3 region has the DNA TGTGCCAGCTCACTGGCAGGGATAGCTGCCGAGCAGTACTTC. The variable domain in full, completed from reference TRBV18 and TRBJ2-7, reads NAGVMQNPRHLVRRRGQEARLRCSPMKGHSHVYWYRQLPEEGLKFMVYLQKENIIDESGMPKERFSAEFPKEGPSILRIQQVVRGDSAAYFCASSLAGIAAEQYFGPGTRLTVT.

About this clone: Other DNA sequences from this sample encode an identical CDR3 as well. The rearrangement links TRBV12-3 or TRBV12-4 to TRBJ2-7, with D possibly matching TRBD1 (6 bases). This CDR3 spans 12 amino acids. With 5 bases removed from V and 3 bases from J, the gap between germline ends came to 8 bases. The CDR3 sequence is CASSPDSYEQYF. CDR3 sequence (DNA): TGTGCCAGCAGTCCGGACAGCTACGAGCAGTACTTC.

The genes are TRBV29-1 and TRBJ1-1; maybe TRBD1 (5 bases). Trimming shortened V by 4 bases and J by 3 bases, and 12 bases separated the two germline ends. The CDR3 extends over 13 amino acids. Germline V gene lookup returns CDR1 SQVTM and CDR2 ANQGSEA. CDR3: CSVANRPDTEAFF. CDR3 in DNA: TGCAGCGTTGCGAACAGGCCTGACACTGAAGCTTTCTTT.

The chain carries TRBV11-2 and TRBJ1-1; 7 bases line up with TRBD1. There are 11 residues in the CDR3. V lost 5 bases and J lost 6; bases outside the gene matches: 0. The V gene's germline CDR1 is SGHAT and CDR2 FQNNGV. The CDR3 coding sequence is TGTGCCAGCAGCGGGACAGCTGAAGCTTTCTTT. This sequence encodes CASSGTAEAFF.

The CDR3 is CASSGNPFEEIYLYNEQFF. CDR3 bases: TGTGCCAGCAGCGGTAACCCGTTTGAGGAGATTTACCTTTACAATGAGCAGTTCTTC. This chain joins TRBV9 and TRBJ2-1; D ambiguous. Germline CDR1 reads SGDLS; CDR2 reads YYNGEE. V was trimmed by 3 bases and J by 4 bases, leaving 26 bases between them. The CDR3 runs to 19 residues.